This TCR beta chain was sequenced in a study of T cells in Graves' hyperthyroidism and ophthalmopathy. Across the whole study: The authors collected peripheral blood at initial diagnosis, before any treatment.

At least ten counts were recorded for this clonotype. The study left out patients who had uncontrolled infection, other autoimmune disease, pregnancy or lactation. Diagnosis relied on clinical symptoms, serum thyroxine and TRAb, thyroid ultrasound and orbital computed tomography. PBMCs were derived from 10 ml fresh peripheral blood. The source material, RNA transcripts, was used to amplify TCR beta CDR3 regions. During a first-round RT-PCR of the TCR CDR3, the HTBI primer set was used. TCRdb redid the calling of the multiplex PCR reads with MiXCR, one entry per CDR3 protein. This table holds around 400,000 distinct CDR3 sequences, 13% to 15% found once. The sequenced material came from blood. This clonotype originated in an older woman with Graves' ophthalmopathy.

The CDR3 sequence is CASSQPPGLAYNEQFF. DNA for the CDR3: TGTGCCAGCAGCCAACCTCCGGGACTAGCCTACAATGAGCAGTTCTTC. The chain couples TRBV3-1 to TRBJ2-1; TRBD2 matches 8 bases. With 2 bases clipped from V and 2 bases from J, the junction kept 5 bases outside the gene matches. Germline V lookup: CDR1 LGHDT, CDR2 YNNKEL (reference sequence). The CDR3 covers 16 residues.